This T cell receptor (beta chain) derives from a study of blood T cell repertoires in COVID-19. About the research overall: Whether acute or convalescent, the COVID-19 samples came from the United States, Italy and Spain. From T cells, B-cell-depleted T cells, or PBMCs came the material, which was cDNA or gDNA.

In the original processing: Reference gene primer amplification in the assay estimated nucleated cell counts. This table comes from immunoSEQ multiplex PCR, and its TCRdb copy is limited to in-frame clones, with some not included. The V and J calls and clone size come from that table; D and trimming were worked out from the DNA. Altogether some 73,000 clones are present, 85% being singletons, with the ten largest covering around a tenth. Enrolment of Seattle patients took place during active infection, and they were followed longitudinally. The germline V gene encodes CDR1 SGHTA and CDR2 FQGTGA. The CDR3 covers 16 residues. V shed 5 bases and J shed 0 bases, with 11 bases lying between them.

This chain joins TRBV7-3 and TRBJ2-6, with D uncertain. Sequences were obtained from peripheral blood. This TCR was sampled from a man aged 45-65 years with COVID-19, enrolled during active disease. The CDR3 nucleotides are TGTGCCAGCAGCCCATCCGGAGTCTCTGGGGCCAACGTCCTGACTTTC. Translating gives CASSPSGVSGANVLTF.